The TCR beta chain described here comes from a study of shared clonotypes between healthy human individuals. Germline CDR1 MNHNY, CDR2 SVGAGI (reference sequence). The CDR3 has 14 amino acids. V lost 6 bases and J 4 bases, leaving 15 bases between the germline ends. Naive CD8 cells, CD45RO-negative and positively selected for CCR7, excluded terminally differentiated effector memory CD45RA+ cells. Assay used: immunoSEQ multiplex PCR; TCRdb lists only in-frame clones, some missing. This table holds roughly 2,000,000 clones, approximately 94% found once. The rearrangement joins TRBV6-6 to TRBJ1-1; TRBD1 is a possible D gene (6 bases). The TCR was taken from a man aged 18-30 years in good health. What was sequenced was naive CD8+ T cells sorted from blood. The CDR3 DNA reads TGTGCCAGCAGCCTAACAGGGAGGACCACTGAAGCTTTCTTT. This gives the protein CASSLTGRTTEAFF.